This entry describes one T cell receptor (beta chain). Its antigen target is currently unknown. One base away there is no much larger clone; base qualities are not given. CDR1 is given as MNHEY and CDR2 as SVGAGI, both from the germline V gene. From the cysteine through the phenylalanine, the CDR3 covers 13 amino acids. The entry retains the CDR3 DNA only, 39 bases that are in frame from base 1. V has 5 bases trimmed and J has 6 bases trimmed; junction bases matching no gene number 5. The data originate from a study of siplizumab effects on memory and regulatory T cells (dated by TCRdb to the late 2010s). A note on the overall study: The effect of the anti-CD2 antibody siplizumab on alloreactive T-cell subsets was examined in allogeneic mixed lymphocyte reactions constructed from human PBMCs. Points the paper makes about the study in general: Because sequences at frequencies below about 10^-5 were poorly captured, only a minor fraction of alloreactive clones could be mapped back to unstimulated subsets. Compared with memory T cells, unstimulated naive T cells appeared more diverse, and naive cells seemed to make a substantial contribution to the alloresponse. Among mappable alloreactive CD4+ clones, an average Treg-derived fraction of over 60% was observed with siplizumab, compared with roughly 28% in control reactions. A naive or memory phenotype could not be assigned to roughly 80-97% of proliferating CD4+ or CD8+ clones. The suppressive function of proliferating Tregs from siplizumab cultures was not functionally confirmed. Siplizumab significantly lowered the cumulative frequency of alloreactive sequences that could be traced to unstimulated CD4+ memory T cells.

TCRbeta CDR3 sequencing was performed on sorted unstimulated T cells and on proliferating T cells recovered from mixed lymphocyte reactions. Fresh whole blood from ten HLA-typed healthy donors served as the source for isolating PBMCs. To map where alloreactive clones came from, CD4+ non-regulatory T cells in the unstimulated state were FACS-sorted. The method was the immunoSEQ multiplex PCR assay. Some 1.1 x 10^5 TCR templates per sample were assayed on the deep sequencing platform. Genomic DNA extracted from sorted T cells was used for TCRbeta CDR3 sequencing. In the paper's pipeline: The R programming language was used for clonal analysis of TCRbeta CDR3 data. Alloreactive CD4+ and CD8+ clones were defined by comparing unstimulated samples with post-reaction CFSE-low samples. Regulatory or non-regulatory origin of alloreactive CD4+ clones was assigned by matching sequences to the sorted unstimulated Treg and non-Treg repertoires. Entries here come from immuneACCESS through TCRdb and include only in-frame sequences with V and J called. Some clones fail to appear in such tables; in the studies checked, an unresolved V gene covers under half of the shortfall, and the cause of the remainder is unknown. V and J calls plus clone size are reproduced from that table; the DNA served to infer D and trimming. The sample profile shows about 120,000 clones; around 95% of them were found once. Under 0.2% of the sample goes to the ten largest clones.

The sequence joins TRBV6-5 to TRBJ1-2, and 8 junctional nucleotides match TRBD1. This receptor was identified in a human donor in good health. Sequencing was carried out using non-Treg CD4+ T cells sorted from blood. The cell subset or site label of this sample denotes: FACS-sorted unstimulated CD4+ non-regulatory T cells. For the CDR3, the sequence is CASSGGQGNGYTF. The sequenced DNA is TGTGCCAGCAGTGGCGGACAGGGAAATGGCTACACCTTC.